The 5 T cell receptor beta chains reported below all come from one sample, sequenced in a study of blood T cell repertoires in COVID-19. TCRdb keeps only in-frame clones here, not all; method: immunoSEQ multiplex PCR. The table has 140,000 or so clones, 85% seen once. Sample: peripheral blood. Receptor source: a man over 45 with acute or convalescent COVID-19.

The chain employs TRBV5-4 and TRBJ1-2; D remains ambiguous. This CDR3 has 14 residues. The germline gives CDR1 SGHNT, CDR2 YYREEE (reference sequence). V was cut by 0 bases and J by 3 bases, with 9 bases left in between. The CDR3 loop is CASSLGAGDYGYTF. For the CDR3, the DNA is TGTGCCAGCAGCTTGGGGGCGGGCGACTATGGCTACACCTTC. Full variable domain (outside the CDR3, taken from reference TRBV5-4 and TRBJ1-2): ETGVTQSPTHLIKTRGQQVTLRCSSQSGHNTVSWYQQALGQGPQFIFQYYREEENGRGNFPPRFSGLQFPNYSSELNVNALELDDSALYLCASSLGAGDYGYTFGSGTRLTVV.

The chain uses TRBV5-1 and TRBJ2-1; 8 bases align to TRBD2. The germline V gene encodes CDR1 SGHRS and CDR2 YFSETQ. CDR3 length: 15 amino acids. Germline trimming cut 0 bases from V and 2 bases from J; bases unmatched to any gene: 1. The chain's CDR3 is CASSLAGLAYNEQFF. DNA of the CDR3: TGCGCCAGCAGCTTGGCGGGACTAGCCTACAATGAGCAGTTCTTC.

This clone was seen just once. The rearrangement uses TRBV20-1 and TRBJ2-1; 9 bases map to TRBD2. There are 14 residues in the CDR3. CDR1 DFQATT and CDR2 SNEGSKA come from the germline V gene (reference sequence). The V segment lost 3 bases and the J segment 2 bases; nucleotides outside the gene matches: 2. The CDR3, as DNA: TGCAGTGCTAGTAGCGGGAGACCCTACAATGAGCAGTTCTTC. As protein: CSASSGRPYNEQFF.

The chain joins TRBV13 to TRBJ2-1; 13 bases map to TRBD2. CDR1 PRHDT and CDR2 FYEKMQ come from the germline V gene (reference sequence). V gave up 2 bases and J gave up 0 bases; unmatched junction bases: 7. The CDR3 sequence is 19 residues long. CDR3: CASSLRLAGGPSSYNEQFF. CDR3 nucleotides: TGTGCCAGCAGCTTAAGACTAGCGGGGGGCCCTAGCTCCTACAATGAGCAGTTCTTC. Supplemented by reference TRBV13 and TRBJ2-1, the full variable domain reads AAGVIQSPRHLIKEKRETATLKCYPIPRHDTVYWYQQGPGQDPQFLISFYEKMQSDKGSIPDRFSAQQFSDYHSELNMSSLELGDSALYFCASSLRLAGGPSSYNEQFFGPGTRLTVL.

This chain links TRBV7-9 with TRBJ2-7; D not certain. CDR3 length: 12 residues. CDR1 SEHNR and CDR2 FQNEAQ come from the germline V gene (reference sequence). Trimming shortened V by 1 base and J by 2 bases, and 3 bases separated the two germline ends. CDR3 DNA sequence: TGTGCCAGCAGCTTAGACACCTACGAGCAGTACTTC. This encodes CASSLDTYEQYF. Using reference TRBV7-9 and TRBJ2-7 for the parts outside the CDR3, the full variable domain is DTGVSQNPRHKITKRGQNVTFRCDPISEHNRLYWYRQTLGQGPEFLTYFQNEAQLEKSRLLSDRFSAERPKGSFSTLEIQRTEQGDSAMYLCASSLDTYEQYFGPGTRLTVT.